The TCR beta chain described here comes from a study of T cells in Graves' hyperthyroidism and ophthalmopathy (dated by TCRdb to about 2019). For context, the study as a whole: Peripheral blood was sampled at the time of initial diagnosis, prior to any treatment. To identify distinguishing TCR V-J signatures, a discovery cohort of about a hundred patients was used, comprising 43 with Graves' ophthalmopathy and roughly 60 with stable Graves' hyperthyroidism. Whether ophthalmopathy could be predicted prospectively was tested in an independent validation cohort made up of 18 to 20 hyperthyroidism patients plus 17 patients who later progressed to ophthalmopathy. The roughly 100 discovery patients were randomly divided into training and test sets at a 7:3 ratio. In about 6 Graves' hyperthyroidism patients, the study also compared T-cell repertoires from thyroid tissue with T-cell repertoires from blood. After sampling, hyperthyroidism patients received methimazole starting at 30 mg daily, and ophthalmopathy patients received high-dose intravenous methylprednisolone. The paper reports TCR Vbeta CDR3 sequencing of approximately 140 peripheral blood samples: under 45 ophthalmopathy, about 75 hyperthyroidism and around 17 progressor patients.

The investigation overall reported the following: In validation, the model predicted progression to ophthalmopathy with 65% to 71% sensitivity and about 73% specificity, a median of 6.5 months before onset. Most expanded thyroid clonotypes (frequency above 0.001) were also found in blood, which suggests that blood repertoires may mirror thyroid immune responses. Ophthalmopathy was separated from stable hyperthyroidism by a 13 V-J signature model, with roughly 88% sensitivity and around 81% specificity obtained in cross-validation and 80%/75% obtained in testing. Sample size was not statistically predetermined, and blinding of investigators to group allocation was not performed.

The cysteine opens and the phenylalanine closes a CDR3 of 16 amino acids. Only the CDR3 portion is preserved as DNA: 48 bases, with reading frame beginning at the first base. The germline V gene provides CDR1 SGDLS and CDR2 YYNGEE. V and J lose 5 bases and 6 bases, and a span of 21 bases separates them. This clonotype was detected many times. It has no known antigen specificity. No much larger clonotype is one base removed from it; base qualities were not supplied. The TCR beta CDR3 regions were amplified from the RNA transcripts. For the first round of RT-PCR on the TCR CDR3, the HTBI primer set was used together with the Qiagen OneStep RT-PCR kit. A second multiplex PCR round built the libraries, followed by size selection and purification. The libraries were sequenced on an Illumina HiSeq2000 using paired-end 100 bp reads. As for the authors' bioinformatics: SOAPnuke was used to process the raw data, removing reads that contained adapters or uncalled bases, had a mean Phred below 15, or lacked an exact match to the constant primer or identifier. COPE v1.2.5 was used to merge high-quality paired reads, and clonotypes were defined as unique nucleotide sequences. MiTCR v1.1 was used to align the clonotypes against IMGT TRBV, TRBD and TRBJ reference segments. Only V-J combinations with frequency above 0.0001, covering about 99% of repertoires, were analysed. A TCS score was defined as the ratio of F50 (clonal expansion) to E x V (chaos), with BLOSUM62-based TCRdist applied between CDR3 peptides within each V-J. Welch's t-statistics and random forest reduced around 520 V-J features to roughly 13, which were used in a naive Bayes classifier (R e1071). TCRdb cleaned the public reads at Q25 with fastp, built clones with MiXCR and kept in-frame beta chains. Each entry is one CDR3 protein sequence, shown with its most common DNA and genes. TCRdb's processing, not the study's, gives the V and J calls here. The sample has almost 500,000 distinct CDR3 sequences on record, around a fifth of them singletons. The ten largest clones capture around 47% of the sample.

Moderately to severely active disease, a Clinical Activity Score of at least 3, a NOSPECS grade of at least 4, and a duration under 3 months were present in ophthalmopathy patients. Any patient with an uncontrolled infection, another autoimmune disease, pregnancy or lactation was excluded. Diagnoses relied on clinical symptoms, serum thyroxine and TRAb, thyroid ultrasound and orbital computed tomography. Ficoll-Paque density gradient centrifugation was used to isolate PBMCs from around 10 ml of fresh peripheral blood. Trizol reagent was used to extract total RNA, and RNA quality was then checked on an Agilent 2100 Bioanalyzer.

The chain couples TRBV9 to TRBJ2-1; confidence is insufficient to name the D gene. The sample consisted of blood. The receptor was isolated from a woman aged 70-85 years with Graves' ophthalmopathy. In nucleotides, the sequence is TGTGCCAGCAGTGCCCCGGGCAGGACCCTTCTCAATGAGCAGTTCTTC. Translation gives CASSAPGRTLLNEQFF. Where the CDR3 stops, the reference TRBV9 and TRBJ2-1 genes take over; the full variable domain is DSGVTQTPKHLITATGQRVTLRCSPRSGDLSVYWYQQSLDQGLQFLIQYYNGEERAKGNILERFSAQQFPDLHSELNLSSLELGDSALYFCASSAPGRTLLNEQFFGPGTRLTVL.